This TCR beta chain was recorded in a study of blood T cell repertoires in COVID-19. About the research overall: PBMCs, B-cell-depleted T cells, or T cells were the source of the cDNA or gDNA that made up the material.

Libraries were prepared by immunoSEQ multiplex PCR; TCRdb keeps only in-frame clonotypes and omits some of them. The sample consists of 85,000 to 90,000 clones, 75% to 90% of them appearing once. Trimming left V 6 bases short and J 3 bases short, with 12 bases between. Germline loops: CDR1 LNHDA, CDR2 SQIVND (reference sequence). CDR3 size: 15 residues. Input material: peripheral blood. The V and J genes are TRBV19 and TRBJ1-6; tentatively, D is TRBD1 (6 bases). This receptor was identified in a woman of 80 years or more with active or convalescent COVID-19. DNA for the CDR3: TGTGCCAGTAGACCGACAGGACACTATAATTCACCCCTCCACTTT. Residues: CASRPTGHYNSPLHF.